This T cell receptor (beta chain) was documented in a study of long-term antiretroviral therapy in people with HIV (dated by TCRdb to between 2021 and 2023). For the study in its entirety: The earliest samples were collected approximately a decade before the 2015 WHO recommendation for immediate ART, a period when ART was typically delayed until CD4 counts fell. Of the approximately 30 participants with HIV, approximately 11 were female. No cross-contamination during QIAcube processing was shown when test extractions of a monoclonal T-cell line were performed alongside 25 to 35 polyclonal samples. A retrospective serial study tested whether ART initiation and durable HIV suppression were associated with changes in peripheral blood TRB repertoire composition and diversity. A total of over 150 cryopreserved PBMC samples came from 25 to 30 adults with confirmed HIV infection and were collected serially over a mean of about six years (range 1-12). Here is what the overall study found, with its caveats: Compared with controls, HIV repertoires had narrower CDR3 length ranges, and the network structure pointed to an antigen-experienced repertoire that shifted only slightly toward naive after ART. Because cell numbers in pre-ART samples were limited, unsorted PBMC were profiled instead of sorted CD4+ and CD8+ T cells. The repertoire was dominated across all time points by expanded TRB clones identified before ART initiation, although this dominance was seen to fluctuate and to decrease in many PLHIV after ART. The samples span the years 2004 to 2017, and the ART regimens used may be less effective than current regimens. Owing to limited PBMC availability, only the TCR beta chain was sequenced, without alpha chain pairing. Starting ART was linked to a significant rise in TRB diversity, yet even after long-term ART the diversity remained significantly lower than in transplant donor controls. No data were available on ART adherence, viral resistance or therapy changes, limiting inferences about post-ART repertoire changes.

To be included, a participant needed at least one PBMC sample from before ART initiation plus at least two post-ART samples. All participants with HIV were treated in the United States of America. Cryopreserved samples of about 0.95-10 million PBMC were thawed and washed before DNA extraction. At the time of the earliest PBMC sample, participants with HIV were aged between roughly 20 and 54 years. PBMC samples were contributed by each participant from 1-4 timepoints before ART initiation and 2-8 timepoints after ART initiation, with a median of 7 samples. Serial HIV viral load, CD4+ T-cell count, ART history and demographic data were obtained for every participant. Using a Qiagen kit on a QIAcube, genomic DNA was extracted from unsorted PBMC, with samples processed in batches of 12. Regarding this clone: This clone's antigen is unknown. No base quality information exists; no much larger clone differs at one position.

Sequencing of the TRB variable region was done with the immunoSEQ hsTCRB v3.0 assay at survey level resolution. A depth of roughly 35,000-50,000 T-cell genomes per sample was targeted for TRB sequencing. TRB libraries were pooled and sequenced on an Illumina MiSeq using a v3 150-cycle kit. Under the source paper's analysis protocol: Repertoire analysis was run in R within a reproducible Nextflow workflow that covered QC, data transformation and analysis. LymphoSeq2, an R package for exploring AIRR-Seq data, was used to implement custom analyses. A handful of samples yielding fewer than 5000 total TRB sequences were excluded, leaving 188 analyzed HIV repertoires. Of the roughly 190 retained HIV repertoires, almost 60 were collected before and more than 120 after ART initiation. Repertoires were downsampled to 5000 TRB nucleotide sequences, with summary statistics averaged over 100 downsampling iterations. TRB sequences were retained for analysis only if CDR3 regions of at least seven amino acids were present. A Shannon entropy-derived clonality score and the Gini coefficient were used to measure diversity. In repertoire networks, the top 5000 CDR3 amino acid sequences were linked whenever an edit distance of one separated two sequences. GLIPH2 predicted antigen specificity groups and MHC restriction for TRB CDR3 amino acid sequences. To flag known CMV, EBV, HIV or tissue antigen associations, CDR3 amino acid sequences were matched against VDJdb and McPAS-TCR. Pre-ART, post-ART and control groups were compared with Wilcoxon signed-rank tests and Holm-Bonferroni correction. Imported from immuneACCESS, the table was reduced by TCRdb to in-frame sequences with V and J called. These copies leave out some clones; in studies compared against another copy, an unresolved V gene accounts for under half, and the cause of the remainder is not known. V and J calls and clone size follow that table, whereas D and trimming were derived from the DNA. Present in this sample are roughly 33,000 clones, almost 97% of which were seen just once. Jointly, the top ten make up approximately 2.9% of the sample.

CDR1 and CDR2, per the germline V gene (reference sequence), are GTSNPN and SVGIG. After removal of 2 bases from V and 2 bases from J, the junction retains 9 bases not matched to a gene. The CDR3, cysteine through phenylalanine, is 16 amino acids long. Only the CDR3 DNA is retained, 48 bases long and in frame from the first base. Sequences were derived from unsorted PBMCs, sampled 6.9 years after starting antiretroviral therapy. The rearranged segments are TRBV30 and TRBJ2-4, and 7 junctional nucleotides match TRBD1. The origin of this receptor is a man aged 25-40 years with HIV. This receptor carries the CDR3 CAWSQQGLRTKNIQYF. The nucleotide sequence is TGTGCCTGGAGTCAACAGGGGTTGCGAACCAAAAACATTCAGTACTTC. Supplemented by the reference TRBV30 and TRBJ2-4 proteins around the CDR3, the complete variable domain is SQTIHQWPATLVQPVGSPLSLECTVEGTSNPNLYWYRQAAGRGLQLLFYSVGIGQISSEVPQNLSASRPQDRQFILSSKKLLLSDSGFYLCAWSQQGLRTKNIQYFGAGTRLSVL.